Sequencing of this T cell receptor beta chain was carried out in a study of shared clonotypes between healthy human individuals. Measured with immunoSEQ multiplex PCR; TCRdb has only the in-frame clones, and not every one. Here the sample spans over 2 million clones, around 95% being singletons. CDR1 and CDR2 (germline): MDHEN, SYDVKM. CDR3 length: 16 amino acids. Trimming cost V 6 bases and J 0 bases, with 18 bases left between them. This clone was picked up one time. The chain employs TRBV28 and TRBJ2-7; D perhaps matches TRBD2 (6 bases). What was sequenced was naive CD4+ T cells sorted from blood. Regarding subset: CD45RA+ positively selected. The source is a man younger than 30 in good health. The CDR3 reads CASSLTGASSSYEQYF. For the CDR3, the DNA is TGTGCCAGCAGCCTAACGGGAGCCTCCTCCTCCTACGAGCAGTACTTC.